This T cell receptor (beta chain) is from a study of long-term antiretroviral therapy in people with HIV. Study information: The 2015 immediate-ART recommendation came about a decade after the earliest samples.

Whole-study findings and limits: Before ART, certain clones expanded, and these dominated the repertoire at all time points.

This CDR3 has 14 residues. Between the trimmed V and J ends, which lost 3 bases and 2 bases, there was a span of 6 bases. The V gene's germline CDR1 is SGHDT and CDR2 YYEEEE. It was version v3.0 of the immunoSEQ assay that was run at survey level. Clones were sequenced by immunoSEQ multiplex PCR, and TCRdb holds only the in-frame ones, with some missing. The table shows fewer than 8,000 clones, with approximately 70% occurring only once. A note on this clone: The antigen remains unidentified.

Until DNA extraction, the samples held between about 1-10 million cryopreserved PBMC. This chain uses TRBV5-6 with TRBJ2-6; D is unclear. The sample here was unsorted PBMCs, taken 0.2 years after starting antiretroviral therapy. The clonotype comes from a man between 40 and 49 years old with HIV. The CDR3 sequence is CASSWETGANVLTF. CDR3 bases: TGTGCCAGCAGCTGGGAAACTGGGGCCAACGTCCTGACTTTC.